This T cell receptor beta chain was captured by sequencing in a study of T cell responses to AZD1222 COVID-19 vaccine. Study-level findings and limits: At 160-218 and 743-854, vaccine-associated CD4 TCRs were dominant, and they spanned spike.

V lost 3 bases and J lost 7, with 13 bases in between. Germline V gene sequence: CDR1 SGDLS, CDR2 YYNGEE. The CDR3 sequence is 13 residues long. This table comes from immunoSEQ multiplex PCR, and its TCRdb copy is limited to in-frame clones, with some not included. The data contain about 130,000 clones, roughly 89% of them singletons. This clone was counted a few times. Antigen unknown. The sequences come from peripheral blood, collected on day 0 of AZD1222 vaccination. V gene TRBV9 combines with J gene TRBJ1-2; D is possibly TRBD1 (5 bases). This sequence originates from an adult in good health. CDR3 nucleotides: TGTGCCAGCAGCGGAACAGGTACCGTTGGCTACACCTTC. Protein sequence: CASSGTGTVGYTF.